This T cell receptor beta chain was profiled in a study of tumor-infiltrating lymphocytes in primary liver carcinoma. cDNA specific to TCR beta was made from about 0.45 ug of total RNA, with a constant-region primer employed for priming. Generation of the TCR beta libraries relied on three nested multiplex PCR rounds using slightly modified ARM-PCR. In the first two PCR rounds, TRBV1-TRBV30 forward primers were paired with a C-beta reverse primer, and each round lasted approximately 10 cycles. TCRdb re-called the multiplex PCR reads through MiXCR, storing one row per CDR3 protein. Of under 85,000 distinct CDR3 sequences listed, 72% were seen once; the top ten hold roughly a fifth. This CDR3 has 14 residues. Germline CDR1 is SGHAT and CDR2 is FQNNGV. Bulk tissue was left unsorted, and RNA and DNA were co-extracted from 20-30 mg of it. This clonotype was picked up one time. Relative to the germline gene, one junction end is altered; a read error may explain this.

The chain recombines TRBV11-2 with TRBJ2-7; no clear D. The sequence was obtained from a middle-aged man with primary liver carcinoma and hepatitis B virus infection. The sample taken for sequencing was liver tumor tissue from sampling region 1. Stated subset: tumor region T1, superior pole. The CDR3 region is CAISLINGAYDQYF. CDR3 bases: TGTGCCATCAGCTTAATCAACGGAGCCTACGATCAGTACTTC.